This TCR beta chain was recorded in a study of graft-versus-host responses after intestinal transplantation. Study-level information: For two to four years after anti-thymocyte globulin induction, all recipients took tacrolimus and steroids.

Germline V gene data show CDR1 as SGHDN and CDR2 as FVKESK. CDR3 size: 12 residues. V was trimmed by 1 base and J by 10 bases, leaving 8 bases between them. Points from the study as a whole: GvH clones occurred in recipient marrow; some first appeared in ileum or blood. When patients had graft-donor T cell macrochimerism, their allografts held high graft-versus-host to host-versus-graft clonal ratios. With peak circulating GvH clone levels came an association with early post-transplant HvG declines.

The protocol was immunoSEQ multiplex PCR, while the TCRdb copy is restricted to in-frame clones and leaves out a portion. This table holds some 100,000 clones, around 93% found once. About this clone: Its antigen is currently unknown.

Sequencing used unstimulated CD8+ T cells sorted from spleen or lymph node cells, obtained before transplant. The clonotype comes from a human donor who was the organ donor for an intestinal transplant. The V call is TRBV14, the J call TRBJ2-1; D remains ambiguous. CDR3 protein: CASSQGGPEQFF. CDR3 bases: TGTGCCAGCAGCCAAGGCGGCCCCGAGCAGTTCTTC.